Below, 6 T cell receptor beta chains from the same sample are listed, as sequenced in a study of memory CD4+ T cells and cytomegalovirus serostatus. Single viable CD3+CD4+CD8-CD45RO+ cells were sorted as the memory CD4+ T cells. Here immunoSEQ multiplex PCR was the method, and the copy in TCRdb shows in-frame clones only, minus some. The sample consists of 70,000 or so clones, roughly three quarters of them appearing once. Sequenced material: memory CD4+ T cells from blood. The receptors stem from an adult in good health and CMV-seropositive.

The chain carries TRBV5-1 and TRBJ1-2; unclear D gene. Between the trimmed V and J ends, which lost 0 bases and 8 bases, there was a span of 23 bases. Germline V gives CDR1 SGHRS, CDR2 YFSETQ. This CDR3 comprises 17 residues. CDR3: CASSLESRPSLLGGYTF. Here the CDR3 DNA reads TGCGCCAGCAGCTTGGAATCGCGACCTTCGCTGCTCGGGGGCTACACCTTC. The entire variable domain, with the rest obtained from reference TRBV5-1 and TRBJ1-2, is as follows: KAGVTQTPRYLIKTRGQQVTLSCSPISGHRSVSWYQQTPGQGLQFLFEYFSETQRNKGNFPGRFSGRQFSNSRSEMNVSTLELGDSALYLCASSLESRPSLLGGYTFGSGTRLTVV.

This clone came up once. The CDR3 DNA sequence: TGTGCCAGCAGCTTGTTCCAGAGCTCCTACAATGAGCAGTTCTTC. Translated, it gives CASSLFQSSYNEQFF. The chain is built from TRBV5-6 and TRBJ2-1; D unclear. Looked up from germline, CDR1 is SGHDT and CDR2 is YYEEEE. The V end lost 1 base, the J end lost 0 bases, and 8 bases lay between the germline ends. This CDR3 is 15 amino acids long.

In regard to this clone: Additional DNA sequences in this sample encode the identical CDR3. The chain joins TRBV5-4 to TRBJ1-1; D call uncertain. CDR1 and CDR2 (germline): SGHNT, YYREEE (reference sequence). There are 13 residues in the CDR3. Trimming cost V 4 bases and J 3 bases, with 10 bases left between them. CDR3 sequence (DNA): TGTGCCAGCAGCCTCCCGTGGGACACTGAAGCTTTCTTT. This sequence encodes CASSLPWDTEAFF. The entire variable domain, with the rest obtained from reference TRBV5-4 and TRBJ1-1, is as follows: ETGVTQSPTHLIKTRGQQVTLRCSSQSGHNTVSWYQQALGQGPQFIFQYYREEENGRGNFPPRFSGLQFPNYSSELNVNALELDDSALYLCASSLPWDTEAFFGQGTRLTVV.

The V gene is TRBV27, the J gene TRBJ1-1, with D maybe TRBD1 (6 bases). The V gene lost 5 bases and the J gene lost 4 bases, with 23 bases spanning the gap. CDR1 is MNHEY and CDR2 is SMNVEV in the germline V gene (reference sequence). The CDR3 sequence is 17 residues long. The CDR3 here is CASSLKQGGGFSTEAFF. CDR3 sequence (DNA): TGTGCCAGCAGTCTCAAACAGGGAGGCGGATTCTCCACTGAAGCTTTCTTT.

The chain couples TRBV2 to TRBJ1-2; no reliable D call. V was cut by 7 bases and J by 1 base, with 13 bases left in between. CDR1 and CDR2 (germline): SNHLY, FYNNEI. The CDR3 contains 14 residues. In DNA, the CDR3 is TGTGCCAGCACCGAAAGTGCCAGTAACTATGGCTACACCTTC. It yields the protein CASTESASNYGYTF.

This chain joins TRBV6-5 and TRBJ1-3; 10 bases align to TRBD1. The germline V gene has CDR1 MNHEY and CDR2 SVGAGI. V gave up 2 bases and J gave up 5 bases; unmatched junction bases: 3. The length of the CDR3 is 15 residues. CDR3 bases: TGTGCCAGCAGTTACGGGACAGGGGTGCGAAACACCATATATTTT. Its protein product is CASSYGTGVRNTIYF.